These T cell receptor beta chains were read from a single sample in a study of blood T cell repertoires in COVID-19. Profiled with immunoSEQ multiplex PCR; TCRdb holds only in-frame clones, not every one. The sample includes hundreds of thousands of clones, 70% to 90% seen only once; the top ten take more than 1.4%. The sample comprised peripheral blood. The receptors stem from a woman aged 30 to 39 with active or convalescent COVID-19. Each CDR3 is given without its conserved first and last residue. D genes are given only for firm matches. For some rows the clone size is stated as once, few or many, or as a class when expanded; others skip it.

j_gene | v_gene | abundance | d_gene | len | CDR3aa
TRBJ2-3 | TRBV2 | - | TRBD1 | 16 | ASSDWGSGTGVDDTQY
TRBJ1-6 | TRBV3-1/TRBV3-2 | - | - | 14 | ASSQALTGSGSPLH
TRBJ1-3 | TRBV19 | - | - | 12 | ATPRRDPGNTIY
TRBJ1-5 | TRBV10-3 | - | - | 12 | AISESGGNQPQH
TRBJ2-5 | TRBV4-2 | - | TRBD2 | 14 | ASSQDPSGDQETQY
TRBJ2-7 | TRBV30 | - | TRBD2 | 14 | AWSVGSGRAAHEQY
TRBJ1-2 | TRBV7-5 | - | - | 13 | VRSLYRRGNYGYT
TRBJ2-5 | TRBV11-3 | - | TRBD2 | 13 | ASSRRSGGQETQY
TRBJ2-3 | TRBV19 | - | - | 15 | ASSQSIAEWVTDTQY
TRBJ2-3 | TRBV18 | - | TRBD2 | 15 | ASSLGLALSDTDTQY
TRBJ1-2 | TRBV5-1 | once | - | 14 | ASSWPGQTTNYGYT
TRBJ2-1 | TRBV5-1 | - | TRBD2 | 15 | ASSLSSGTFSYNEQF
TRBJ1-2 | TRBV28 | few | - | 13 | ASRLEDSRGYGYT
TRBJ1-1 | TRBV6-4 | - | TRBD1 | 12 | ASRKGQGNTEAF
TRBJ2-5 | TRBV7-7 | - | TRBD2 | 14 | ASSSEPSGGWGDQY
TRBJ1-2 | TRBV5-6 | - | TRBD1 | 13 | ASSAGTGGIYGYT
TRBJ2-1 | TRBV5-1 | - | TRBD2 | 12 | ASSLYGRDNEQF
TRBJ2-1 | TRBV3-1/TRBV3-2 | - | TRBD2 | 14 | ASSQDFSGGGIEQF
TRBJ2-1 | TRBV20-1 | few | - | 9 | SVRGYNEQF
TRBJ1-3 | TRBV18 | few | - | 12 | ASFKDSSGNTIY
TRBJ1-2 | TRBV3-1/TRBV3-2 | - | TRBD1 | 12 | ASSPGQGAYGYT
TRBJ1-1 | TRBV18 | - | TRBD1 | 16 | ASSPPTGGGLIYTEAF
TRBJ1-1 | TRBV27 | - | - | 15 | ASSQTGLLTMNTEAF
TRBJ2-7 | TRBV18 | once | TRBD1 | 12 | ASSPRTGEDEQY
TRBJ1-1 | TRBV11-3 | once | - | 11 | ASSGTVNTEAF
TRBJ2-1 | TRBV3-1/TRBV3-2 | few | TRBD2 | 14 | ASSQGVAGGRNEQF
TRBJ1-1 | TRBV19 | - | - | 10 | ASSMGLTEAF
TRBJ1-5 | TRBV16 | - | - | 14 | ASSQPGQYSNQPQH
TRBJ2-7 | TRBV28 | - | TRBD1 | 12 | ASSFGTGVYEQY
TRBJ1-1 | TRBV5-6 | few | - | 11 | ASSRVRDPEAF
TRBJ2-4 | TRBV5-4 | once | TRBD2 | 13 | ASSIAGGTKNIQY
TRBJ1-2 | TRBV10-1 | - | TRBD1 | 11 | AESRGRIYGYT
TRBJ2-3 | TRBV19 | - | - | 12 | ASSIYLIADTQY
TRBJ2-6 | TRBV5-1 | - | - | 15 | ASSNGLGAVGANVLT
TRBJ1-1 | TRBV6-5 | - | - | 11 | ASSYSVVSEAF
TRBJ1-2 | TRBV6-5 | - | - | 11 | ASSHAPAGGYT
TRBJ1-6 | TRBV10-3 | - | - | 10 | AIRSANSPLH
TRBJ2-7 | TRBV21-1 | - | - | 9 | ASIPSEEQY
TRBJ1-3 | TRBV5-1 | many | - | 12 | ASSPYTSGNTIY
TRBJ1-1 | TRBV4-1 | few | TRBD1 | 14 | ASSFSPAGGNTEAF
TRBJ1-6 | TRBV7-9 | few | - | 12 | ASSLVGTETPLH
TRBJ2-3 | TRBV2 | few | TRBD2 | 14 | ASSMTSGDYTDTQY
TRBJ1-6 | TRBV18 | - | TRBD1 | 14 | ASSPNRGEAISPLH
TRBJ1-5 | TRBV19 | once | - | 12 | ASSAGLLVWPQH
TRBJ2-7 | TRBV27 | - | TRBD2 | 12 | ASSGRAGVYEQY
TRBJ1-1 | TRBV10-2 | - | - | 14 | ASSSTEGRAGAEAF
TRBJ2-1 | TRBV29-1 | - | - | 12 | SVGAGITYNEQF
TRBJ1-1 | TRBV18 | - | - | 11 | ASSIDLATEAF
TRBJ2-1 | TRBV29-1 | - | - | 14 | SVVPSRRSSYNEQF
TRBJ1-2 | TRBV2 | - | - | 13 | ASSLLQGGGAGYT
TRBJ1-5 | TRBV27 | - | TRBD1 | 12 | ASSLQGALQPQH
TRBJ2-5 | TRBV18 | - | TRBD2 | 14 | ASSPPGLAGQETQY
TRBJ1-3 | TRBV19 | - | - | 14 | ASKISGFRSGNTIY
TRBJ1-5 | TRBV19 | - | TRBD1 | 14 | ASSFRTGGINQPQH
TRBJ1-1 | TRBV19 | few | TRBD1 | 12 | ASSITGGVTEAF